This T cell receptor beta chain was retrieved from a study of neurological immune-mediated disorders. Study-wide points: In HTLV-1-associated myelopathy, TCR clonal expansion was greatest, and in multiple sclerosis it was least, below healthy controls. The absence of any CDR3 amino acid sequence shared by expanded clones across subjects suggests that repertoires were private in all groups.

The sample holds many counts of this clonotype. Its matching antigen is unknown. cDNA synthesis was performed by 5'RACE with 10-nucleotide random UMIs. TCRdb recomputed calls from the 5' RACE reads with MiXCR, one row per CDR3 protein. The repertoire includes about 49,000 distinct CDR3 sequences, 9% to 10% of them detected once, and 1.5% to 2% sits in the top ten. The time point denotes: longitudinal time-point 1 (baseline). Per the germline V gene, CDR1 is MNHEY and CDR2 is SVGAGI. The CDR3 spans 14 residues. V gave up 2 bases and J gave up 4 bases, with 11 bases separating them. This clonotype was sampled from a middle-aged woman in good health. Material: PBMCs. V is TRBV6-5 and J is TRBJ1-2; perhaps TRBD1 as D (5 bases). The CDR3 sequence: CASSYGDLSYGYTF. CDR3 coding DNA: TGTGCCAGCAGTTACGGGGACTTAAGCTATGGCTACACCTTC.